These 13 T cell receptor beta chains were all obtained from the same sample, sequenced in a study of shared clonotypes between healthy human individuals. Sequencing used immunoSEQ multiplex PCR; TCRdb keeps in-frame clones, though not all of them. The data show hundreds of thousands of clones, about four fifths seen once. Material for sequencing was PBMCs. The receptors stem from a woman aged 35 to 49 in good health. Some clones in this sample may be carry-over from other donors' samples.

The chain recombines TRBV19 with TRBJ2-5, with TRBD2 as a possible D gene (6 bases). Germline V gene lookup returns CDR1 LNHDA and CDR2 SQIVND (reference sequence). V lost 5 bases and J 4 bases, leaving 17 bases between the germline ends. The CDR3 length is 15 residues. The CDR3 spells CASSVRREGGETQYF. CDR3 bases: TGTGCCAGTAGTGTAAGGAGGGAAGGTGGAGAGACCCAGTACTTC.

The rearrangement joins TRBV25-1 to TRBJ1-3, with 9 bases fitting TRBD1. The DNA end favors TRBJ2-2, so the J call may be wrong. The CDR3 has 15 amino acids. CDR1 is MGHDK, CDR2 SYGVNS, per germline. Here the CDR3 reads CASRRTGEGTGELFF. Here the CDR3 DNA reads TGTGCCAGCAGAAGGACAGGGGAAGGCACCGGGGAGCTGTTTTTT.

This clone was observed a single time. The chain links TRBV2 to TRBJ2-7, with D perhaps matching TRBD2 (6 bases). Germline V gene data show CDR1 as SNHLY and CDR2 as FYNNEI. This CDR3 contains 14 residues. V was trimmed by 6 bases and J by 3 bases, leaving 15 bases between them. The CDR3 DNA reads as TGTGCCAGCAGAGCGGCTGGGACTCGCTACGAGCAGTACTTC. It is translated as CASRAAGTRYEQYF.

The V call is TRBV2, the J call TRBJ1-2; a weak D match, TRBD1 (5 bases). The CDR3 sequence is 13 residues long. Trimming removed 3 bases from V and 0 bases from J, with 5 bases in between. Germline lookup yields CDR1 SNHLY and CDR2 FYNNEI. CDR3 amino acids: CASSDRANYGYTF. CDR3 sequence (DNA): TGTGCCAGCAGTGACAGGGCTAACTATGGCTACACCTTC.

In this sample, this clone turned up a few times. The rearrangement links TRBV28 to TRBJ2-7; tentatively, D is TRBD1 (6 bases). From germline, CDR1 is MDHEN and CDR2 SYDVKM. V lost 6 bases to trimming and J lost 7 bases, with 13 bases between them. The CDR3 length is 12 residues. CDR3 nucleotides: TGTGCCAGCAGGAGGGGGACGGTAGAGCAGTACTTC. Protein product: CASRRGTVEQYF.

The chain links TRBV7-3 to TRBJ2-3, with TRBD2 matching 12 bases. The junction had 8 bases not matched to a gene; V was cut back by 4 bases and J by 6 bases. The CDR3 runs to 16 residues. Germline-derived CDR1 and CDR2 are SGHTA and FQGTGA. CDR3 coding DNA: TGTGCCAGCAGCTCCCGACTAGCGGGAGACCTTGATACGCAGTATTTT. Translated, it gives CASSSRLAGDLDTQYF.

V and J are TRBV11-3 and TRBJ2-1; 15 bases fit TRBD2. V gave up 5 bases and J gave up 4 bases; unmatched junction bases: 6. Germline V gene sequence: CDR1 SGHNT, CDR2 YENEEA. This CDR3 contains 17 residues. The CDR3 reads CASSPGLAGGLYNEQFF. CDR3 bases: TGTGCCAGCAGCCCAGGACTAGCGGGAGGGTTGTACAATGAGCAGTTCTTC.

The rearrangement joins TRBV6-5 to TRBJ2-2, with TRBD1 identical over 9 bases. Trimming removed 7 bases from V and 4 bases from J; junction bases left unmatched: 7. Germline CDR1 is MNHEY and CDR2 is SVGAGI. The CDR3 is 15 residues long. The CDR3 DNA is TGTGCCAGCAAGACCGGGACAGGGTTCACCGGGGAGCTGTTTTTT. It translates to CASKTGTGFTGELFF.

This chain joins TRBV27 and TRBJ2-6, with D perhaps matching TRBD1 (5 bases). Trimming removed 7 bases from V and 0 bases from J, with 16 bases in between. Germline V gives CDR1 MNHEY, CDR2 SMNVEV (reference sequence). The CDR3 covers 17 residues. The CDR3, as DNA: TGTGCCAGCACCGAGTGGGGCGCTGGCTCTGGGGCCAACGTCCTGACTTTC. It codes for CASTEWGAGSGANVLTF. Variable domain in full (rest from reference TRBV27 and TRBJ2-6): EAQVTQNPRYLITVTGKKLTVTCSQNMNHEYMSWYRQDPGLGLRQIYYSMNVEVTDKGDVPEGYKVSRKEKRNFPLILESPSPNQTSLYFCASTEWGAGSGANVLTFGAGSRLTVL.

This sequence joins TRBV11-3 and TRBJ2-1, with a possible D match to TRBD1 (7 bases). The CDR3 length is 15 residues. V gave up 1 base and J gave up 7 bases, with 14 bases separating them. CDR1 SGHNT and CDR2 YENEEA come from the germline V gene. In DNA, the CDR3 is TGTGCCAGCAGCTTAGGCCAGGGGGGTGGGAATGAGCAGTTCTTC. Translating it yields CASSLGQGGGNEQFF.

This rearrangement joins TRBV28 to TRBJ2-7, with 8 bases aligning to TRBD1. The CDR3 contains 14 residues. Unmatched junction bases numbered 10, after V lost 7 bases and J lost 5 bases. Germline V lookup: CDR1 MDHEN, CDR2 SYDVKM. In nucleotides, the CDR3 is TGTGCCAGCATCACTCCAGGGGGCTCGGACGAGCAGTACTTC. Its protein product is CASITPGGSDEQYF.

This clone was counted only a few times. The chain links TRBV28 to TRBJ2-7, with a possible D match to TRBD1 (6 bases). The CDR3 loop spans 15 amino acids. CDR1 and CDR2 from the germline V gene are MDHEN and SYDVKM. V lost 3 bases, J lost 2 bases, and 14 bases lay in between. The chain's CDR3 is CASSFTGQLPYEQYF. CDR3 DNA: TGTGCCAGCAGTTTCACCGGACAGCTACCCTACGAGCAGTACTTC.

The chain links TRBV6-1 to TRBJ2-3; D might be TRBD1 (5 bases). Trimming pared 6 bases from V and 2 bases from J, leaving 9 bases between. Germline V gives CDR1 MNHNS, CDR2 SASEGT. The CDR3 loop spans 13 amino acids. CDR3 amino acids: CASSDRYTDTQYF. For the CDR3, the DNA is TGTGCCAGCAGCGACAGATACACAGATACGCAGTATTTT.